This T cell receptor beta chain was identified in a study of regulatory T cells in long-lasting Graves disease. Sequencing libraries for TCR beta were prepared with iRepertoire HTBI primers and Arm-PCR of CDR3 regions. TCRdb re-called the multiplex PCR reads with MiXCR, one entry per CDR3 protein. The sample lists approximately 300,000 distinct CDR3 sequences, 15% to 20% occurring once. Germline-derived CDR1 and CDR2 are LNHDA and SQIVND (reference sequence). V lost 4 bases to trimming and J lost 5 bases; unmatched junction nucleotides: 9. This CDR3 comprises 16 residues. On this clonotype: Its antigen is currently unknown.

As for time point: newly diagnosed GD, antithyroid drugs for less than 3 months. The TCR library was prepared using RNA isolated from PBMCs. Study-level results: The study found TRBV28, TRBJ1-2 and TRBJ2-5 favored in persistent disease.

This chain links TRBV19 with TRBJ1-5, with 9 nucleotides matching TRBD1. The sequenced sample was peripheral blood mononuclear cells (PBMCs), obtained at new diagnosis, from a patient treated with antithyroid drugs. This receptor was obtained from a female donor with Graves disease. CDR3 nucleotide sequence: TGTGCCAGTAGTAGGACAGGGGCGGTCGGCGATCAGCCCCAGCATTTT. It translates to CASSRTGAVGDQPQHF.